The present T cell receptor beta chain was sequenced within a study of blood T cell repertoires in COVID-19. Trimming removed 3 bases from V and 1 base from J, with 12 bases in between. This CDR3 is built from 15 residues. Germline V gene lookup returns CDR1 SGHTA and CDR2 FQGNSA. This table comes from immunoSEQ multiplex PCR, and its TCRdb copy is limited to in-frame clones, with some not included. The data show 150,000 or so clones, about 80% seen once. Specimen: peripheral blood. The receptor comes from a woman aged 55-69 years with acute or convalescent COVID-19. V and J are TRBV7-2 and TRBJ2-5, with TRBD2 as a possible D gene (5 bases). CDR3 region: CASSFAGLVQETQYF. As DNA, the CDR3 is TGTGCCAGCAGCTTTGCTGGACTCGTCCAAGAGACCCAGTACTTC.